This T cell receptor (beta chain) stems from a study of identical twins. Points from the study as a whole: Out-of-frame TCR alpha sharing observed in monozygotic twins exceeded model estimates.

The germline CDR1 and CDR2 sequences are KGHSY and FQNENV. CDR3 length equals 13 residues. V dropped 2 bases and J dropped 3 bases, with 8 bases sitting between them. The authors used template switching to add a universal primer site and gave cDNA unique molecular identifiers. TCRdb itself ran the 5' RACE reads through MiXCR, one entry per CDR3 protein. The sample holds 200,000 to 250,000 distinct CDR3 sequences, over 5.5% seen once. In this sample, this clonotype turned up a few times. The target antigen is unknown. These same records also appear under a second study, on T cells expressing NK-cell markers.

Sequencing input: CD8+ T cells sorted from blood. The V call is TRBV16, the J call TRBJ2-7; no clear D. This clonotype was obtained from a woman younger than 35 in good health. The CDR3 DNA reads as TGTGCCAGCAGCCAAGCCTCTATCTACGAGCAGTACTTC. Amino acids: CASSQASIYEQYF.